One sample yielded the 20 T cell receptor beta chains listed below, sequenced in a study of beta chain features in type 1 diabetes. Overall study findings and caveats: For Type 1 diabetes patients, all four CD4+ subsets carried TCRB CDR3s that were moderately but significantly shorter.

cDNA synthesis used the whole RNA isolate, giving expressed TCRB sequences. Profiled with immunoSEQ multiplex PCR; TCRdb holds only in-frame clones, not every one. Among over 650,000 clones listed, over 11% were seen once. Antigens for these TCRs are unknown. The sequenced material came from naive CD4+ T cells from blood. The source of these receptors is a young man with type 1 diabetes.

V and J are TRBV6-5 and TRBJ2-1; the D gene is possibly TRBD2 (5 bases). Trimming removed 9 bases from V and 4 bases from J, with 13 bases in between. Germline values: CDR1 MNHEY, CDR2 SVGAGI. CDR3 length: 13 amino acids. CDR3 amino acids: CASRLRVYNEQFF. CDR3 DNA sequence: TGTGCCAGTCGACTACGGGTTTACAATGAGCAGTTCTTC.

The chain links TRBV7-8 to TRBJ2-7; 9 bases align to TRBD1. The V gene end was trimmed by 7 bases and the J gene end by 2 bases; junction bases not matched to a gene: 15. The CDR3 totals 17 residues. From germline, CDR1 is SGHVS and CDR2 FQNEAQ. The CDR3 DNA sequence: TGTGCCAGCACCCCGGTAGGGGTGACAGGGGGGACCTACGAGCAGTACTTC. Encoded protein: CASTPVGVTGGTYEQYF.

V gene TRBV5-6 combines with J gene TRBJ2-4, with 8 positions matching TRBD2. Germline assignment: CDR1 SGHDT and CDR2 YYEEEE. The V gene end was trimmed by 4 bases and the J gene end by 3 bases; junction bases not matched to a gene: 9. CDR3 size: 16 residues. CDR3 in DNA: TGTGCCAGCAGCCCCCTAACCGGGACTAGCAAAAACATTCAGTACTTC. It is translated as CASSPLTGTSKNIQYF.

This clone was seen only a few times. The sample holds other DNA sequences that translate to the same CDR3. This chain joins TRBV11-2 and TRBJ2-7, with TRBD2 matching over 13 bases. V was pared by 6 bases and J by 4 bases, with 3 bases of the junction left unmatched. The CDR3 covers 14 residues. Germline V gene sequence: CDR1 SGHAT, CDR2 FQNNGV. The DNA for the CDR3 is TGTGCCAGCAGAAGACTAGCGGGGGGATACGAGCAGTACTTC. It codes for CASRRLAGGYEQYF.

The CDR3 DNA is TGTGCCATCAGTGAGTCCGGAGGAAACGAAAAACTGTTTTTT. This gives the protein CAISESGGNEKLFF. The genes are TRBV10-3 and TRBJ1-4; D is ambiguous. CDR1 and CDR2 (germline): ENHRY, SYGVKD. Trimming stripped 0 bases from V and 8 bases from J, with 10 bases between. This CDR3 is 14 amino acids long.

This clone was found a few times. For the CDR3, the DNA is TGTGCCAGCAGTCCTACAGGGGGCTCAGATACGCAGTATTTT. Amino acid sequence: CASSPTGGSDTQYF. The rearrangement links TRBV6-5 to TRBJ2-3; 9 bases fit TRBD1. The length of the CDR3 is 14 residues. In germline, CDR1 is MNHEY, CDR2 SVGAGI. V lost 5 bases, J lost 4 bases, and 4 bases stayed unmatched.

This clone has only a few counts. The V and J genes are TRBV5-1 and TRBJ2-3; D unresolved. Germline CDR1 SGHRS, CDR2 YFSETQ. The V end lost 6 bases, the J end lost 5 bases, and 7 bases lay between the germline ends. There are 11 residues in the CDR3. CDR3 region: CASTLGDTQYF. The CDR3 bases are TGCGCCAGCACTCTAGGAGATACGCAGTATTTT.

On this clone itself: Other DNA sequences of this sample code for an identical CDR3. The CDR3 region is CAWSPLASYGYTF. The DNA of the CDR3 is TGTGCCTGGAGTCCCCTCGCCAGCTATGGCTACACCTTC. V usage is TRBV30 and J usage is TRBJ1-2; D unclear. This CDR3 has 13 residues. Germline V lookup: CDR1 GTSNPN, CDR2 SVGIG (reference sequence). With 2 bases removed from V and 4 bases from J, the gap between germline ends came to 11 bases.

The sample holds a few counts of this clone. The chain recombines TRBV4-3 with TRBJ1-2; D may be TRBD1 (5 bases). The V end was cut by 0 bases, the J end by 6 bases, with 14 bases between. The CDR3 extends over 15 amino acids. Germline-derived CDR1 and CDR2 are LGHNA and YSLEER. The CDR3 DNA is TGCGCCAGCAGCCAAGAAATTCTAAGGGGCAATGGCTACACCTTC. Its protein product is CASSQEILRGNGYTF.

This clone was picked up a small number of times. CDR3 region: CASSEALGQNTEAFF. The CDR3 region has the DNA TGTGCCAGCAGTGAAGCCTTGGGACAGAACACTGAAGCTTTCTTT. This chain links TRBV2 with TRBJ1-1, with D maybe TRBD1 (6 bases). The V end was cut by 0 bases, the J end by 1 base, with 9 bases between. Germline values: CDR1 SNHLY, CDR2 FYNNEI. The CDR3 length is 15 residues.

The chain combines TRBV30 with TRBJ1-6; 9 bases are shared with TRBD1. Germline CDR1 is GTSNPN and CDR2 is SVGIG (reference sequence). This CDR3 has 15 amino acids. V gave up 0 bases and J gave up 9 bases; unmatched junction bases: 6. The CDR3 DNA follows: TGTGCCTGGAGTGTACAGGGACAGGGCACTTCACCCCTCCACTTT. Encoded protein: CAWSVQGQGTSPLHF.

This clone appeared a few times. The gene calls are TRBV28 and TRBJ2-5; tentative D call: TRBD2 (5 bases). Germline V gene data show CDR1 as MDHEN and CDR2 as SYDVKM. Trimming took 6 bases from V and 5 from J, leaving 16 bases between them. The CDR3 totals 14 residues. The CDR3: CASSRRITSETQYF. The CDR3, as DNA: TGTGCCAGCAGCAGGAGGATTACGTCGGAGACCCAGTACTTC.

This clone was seen a few times. The J gene is TRBJ2-1, the V gene TRBV7-3, with D perhaps given as TRBD1 or TRBD2 (5 bases each). CDR1 is SGHTA and CDR2 is FQGTGA in the germline V gene. The CDR3 loop spans 16 amino acids. Trimming shortened V by 5 bases and J by 0 bases, and 14 bases separated the two germline ends. The chain's CDR3 is CASSGGHPSSYNEQFF. The CDR3 nucleotides read TGTGCCAGCAGCGGGGGTCACCCGAGCTCCTACAATGAGCAGTTCTTC.

The rearrangement uses TRBV28 and TRBJ1-2, with 7 bases aligning to TRBD1. The CDR3 covers 16 residues. V lost 5 bases and J lost 2; bases outside the gene matches: 11. Germline assignment: CDR1 MDHEN and CDR2 SYDVKM. CDR3 residues: CASSPDARGLNYGYTF. Written as DNA, the CDR3 is TGTGCCAGCAGTCCCGATGCGAGGGGGCTAAACTATGGCTACACCTTC.

This clone was detected only a few times. This chain connects TRBV20-1 to TRBJ2-7; no reliable D call. V was cut by 6 bases and J by 2 bases, with 8 bases left in between. CDR3 length: 11 amino acids. Germline V lookup: CDR1 DFQATT, CDR2 SNEGSKA (reference sequence). The CDR3 coding sequence is TGCAGTGCCAGACTCACCTACGAGCAGTACTTC. Amino acids: CSARLTYEQYF.

The chain has TRBV7-9 and TRBJ1-2, with 8 bases aligning to TRBD1. With 3 bases clipped from V and 6 bases from J, the junction kept 3 bases outside the gene matches. Germline V gives CDR1 SEHNR, CDR2 FQNEAQ (reference sequence). The CDR3 runs 13 residues. This CDR3 is CASSLTGVDGYTF. CDR3 in DNA: TGTGCCAGCAGCTTGACAGGGGTCGATGGCTACACCTTC.

This clone was detected only a few times. The chain links TRBV21-1 to TRBJ2-6. TRBV21-1 is classified as a pseudogene. The CDR3 loop spans 17 amino acids. The CDR3 DNA is TGTGCCAGCAGCCCCCGGGACCGCTCCTCTGGGGCCAACGTCCTGACTTTC. Protein sequence: CASSPRDRSSGANVLTF.

The chain has TRBV6-5 and TRBJ2-1; 7 bases are shared with TRBD1. CDR3 length: 14 amino acids. Germline-derived CDR1 and CDR2 are MNHEY and SVGAGI. V shed 7 bases and J 9 bases; nucleotides not matched to a gene: 12. CDR3 sequence: CASTYPRQGGEQFF. DNA of the CDR3: TGTGCCAGCACCTACCCCAGACAGGGTGGTGAGCAGTTCTTC.

The rearrangement links TRBV5-1 to TRBJ2-2; 10 bases are shared with TRBD1. CDR3 length: 16 amino acids. Germline CDR1 is SGHRS and CDR2 is YFSETQ. The trim removed 4 bases at V and 4 bases at J, leaving 7 bases unmatched. The CDR3, as DNA: TGCGCCAGCAGCCTATCAGACAGGGGGCGCACCGGGGAGCTGTTTTTT. Translation gives CASSLSDRGRTGELFF.

This clone was picked up a small number of times. V is TRBV10-3 and J is TRBJ2-1; the D gene could be TRBD1 or TRBD2 (5 bases each). The ends were cut back, 7 bases at V and 3 bases at J, with 19 bases in the middle. CDR1 is ENHRY and CDR2 is SYGVKD in the germline V gene. There are 16 residues in the CDR3. The CDR3 DNA sequence: TGTGCCATCACCCCCTCAGGGTCAGGGAGCTACAATGAGCAGTTCTTC. It encodes CAITPSGSGSYNEQFF.